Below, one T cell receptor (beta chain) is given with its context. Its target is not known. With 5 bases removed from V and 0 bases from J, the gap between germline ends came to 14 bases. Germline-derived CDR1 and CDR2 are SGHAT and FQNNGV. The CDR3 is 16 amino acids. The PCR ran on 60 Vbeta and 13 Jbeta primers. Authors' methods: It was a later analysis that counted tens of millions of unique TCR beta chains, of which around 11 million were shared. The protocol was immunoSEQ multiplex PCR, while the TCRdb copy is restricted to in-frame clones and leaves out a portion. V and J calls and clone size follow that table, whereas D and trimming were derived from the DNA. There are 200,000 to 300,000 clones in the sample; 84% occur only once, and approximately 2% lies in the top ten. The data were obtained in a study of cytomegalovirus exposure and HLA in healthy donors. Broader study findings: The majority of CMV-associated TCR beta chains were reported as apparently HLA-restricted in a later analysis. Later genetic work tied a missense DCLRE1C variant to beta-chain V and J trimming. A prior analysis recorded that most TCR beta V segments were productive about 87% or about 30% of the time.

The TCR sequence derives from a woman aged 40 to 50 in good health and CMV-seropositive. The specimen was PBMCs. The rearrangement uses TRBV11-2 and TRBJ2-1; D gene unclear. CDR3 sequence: CASSPTRTSSYNEQFF. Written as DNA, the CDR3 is TGTGCCAGCAGCCCTACCCGTACGAGCTCCTACAATGAGCAGTTCTTC. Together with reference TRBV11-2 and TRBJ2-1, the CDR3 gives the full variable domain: EAGVAQSPRYKIIEKRQSVAFWCNPISGHATLYWYQQILGQGPKLLIQFQNNGVVDDSQLPKDRFSAERLKGVDSTLKIQPAKLEDSAVYLCASSPTRTSSYNEQFFGPGTRLTVL.